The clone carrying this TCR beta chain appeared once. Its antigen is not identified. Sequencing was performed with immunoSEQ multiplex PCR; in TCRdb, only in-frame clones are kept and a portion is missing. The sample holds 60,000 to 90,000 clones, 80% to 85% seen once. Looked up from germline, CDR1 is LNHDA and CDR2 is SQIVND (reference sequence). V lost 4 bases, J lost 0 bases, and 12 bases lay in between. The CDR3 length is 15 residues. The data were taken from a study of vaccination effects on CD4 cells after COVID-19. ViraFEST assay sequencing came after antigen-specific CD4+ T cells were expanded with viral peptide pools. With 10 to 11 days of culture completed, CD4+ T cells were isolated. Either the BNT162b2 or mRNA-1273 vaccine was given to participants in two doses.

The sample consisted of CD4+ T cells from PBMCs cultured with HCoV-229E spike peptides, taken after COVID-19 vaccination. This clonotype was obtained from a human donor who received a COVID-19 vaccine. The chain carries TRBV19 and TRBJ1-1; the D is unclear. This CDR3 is CASSRGITLNTEAFF. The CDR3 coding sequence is TGTGCCAGTAGTAGAGGGATCACTTTGAACACTGAAGCTTTCTTT.